Shown below are 30 T cell receptor beta chains from a single sample sequenced in a study of technical replicates of blood from several donors. The repertoire was sequenced with immunoSEQ multiplex PCR; TCRdb's copy has only in-frame clones and lacks some. Among about 73,000 clones listed, roughly 90% were seen once. Sequencing input: PBMCs. All receptors come from a human donor in good health. Some clones in this sample may be carry-over from other donors' samples.

This clone has just one count. The V and J genes are TRBV5-6 and TRBJ2-7; TRBD1 aligns across 10 bases. V lost 7 bases to trimming and J lost 4 bases; unmatched junction nucleotides: 8. Germline CDR1 and CDR2: SGHDT and YYEEEE. This CDR3 spans 14 amino acids. The CDR3 loop is CASRRQGARYEQYF. As DNA, the CDR3 is TGTGCCAGCCGGCGACAGGGGGCGAGGTACGAGCAGTACTTC.

The rearrangement uses TRBV15 and TRBJ2-5, with a possible D match to TRBD2 (5 bases). Trimming removed 1 base from V and 3 bases from J, with 9 bases in between. The length of the CDR3 is 14 residues. Germline-derived CDR1 and CDR2 are LNHNV and YYDKDF (reference sequence). The CDR3 coding sequence is TGTGCCACCAGCAGAGGAGGGATTGAAGAGACCCAGTACTTC. Translating it yields CATSRGGIEETQYF.

This clone was recorded a few times. Here the CDR3 reads CASSPGGTESNYGYTF. CDR3 nucleotide sequence: TGTGCCAGTAGTCCGGGGGGCACCGAATCTAACTATGGCTACACCTTC. The chain combines TRBV19 with TRBJ1-2; D is possibly TRBD1 (6 bases). Trimming removed 5 bases from V and 0 bases from J, with 16 bases in between. This CDR3 contains 16 residues. Germline V CDR1 and CDR2: LNHDA, SQIVND (reference sequence).

The chain joins TRBV4-2 to TRBJ2-3, with 9 bases aligning to TRBD1. CDR1 and CDR2 (germline): LGHNA, YNFKEQ. Unmatched junction bases numbered 9, after V lost 4 bases and J lost 1 base. This CDR3 is 17 amino acids long. The CDR3 sequence is CASSRRSGQGGTDTQYF. The CDR3 coding sequence is TGTGCCAGCAGCCGAAGGTCGGGACAGGGAGGCACAGATACGCAGTATTTT.

The chain has TRBV2 and TRBJ2-1; 9 positions agree with TRBD1. V dropped 5 bases and J dropped 13; count of bases not matched to a gene: 12. Germline-derived CDR1 and CDR2 are SNHLY and FYNNEI. This CDR3 contains 14 residues. The CDR3 DNA reads as TGTGCCAGCAGTTTGAGACAGGGGGTGGGGCGACAGTTCTTC. This gives the protein CASSLRQGVGRQFF.

The chain is built from TRBV4-1 and TRBJ2-5; 9 bases match TRBD2. In germline, CDR1 is MGHRA, CDR2 YSYEKL. With 0 bases clipped from V and 5 bases from J, the junction kept 7 bases outside the gene matches. This CDR3 region has 16 residues. The CDR3 region is CASSQEPGLAYETQYF. The CDR3 nucleotides read TGCGCCAGCAGCCAAGAACCGGGACTAGCATATGAGACCCAGTACTTC.

This chain uses TRBV5-4 with TRBJ2-3; 10 nucleotides agree with TRBD1. Per the germline V gene, CDR1 is SGHNT and CDR2 is YYREEE (reference sequence). The CDR3 is 16 amino acids. V shed 1 base and J 1 base; nucleotides not matched to a gene: 3. As DNA, the CDR3 is TGTGCCAGCAGCTTGCGACAGGGGGCCGGCACAGATACGCAGTATTTT. Translated, it gives CASSLRQGAGTDTQYF.

V is TRBV7-3 and J is TRBJ2-6, with TRBD1 as a possible D gene (5 bases). CDR3 size: 16 residues. Per germline, CDR1 SGHTA and CDR2 FQGTGA. Between the trimmed V and J ends, which lost 3 bases and 1 base, there was a span of 10 bases. As DNA, the CDR3 is TGTGCCAGCAGCTTCTCCGGACAATCTGGGGCCAACGTCCTGACTTTC. Its protein is CASSFSGQSGANVLTF.

This rearrangement joins TRBV11-2 to TRBJ2-2, with a possible D match to TRBD2 (6 bases). Trimming left V 6 bases short and J 7 bases short, with 15 bases between. The length of the CDR3 is 14 residues. Germline V CDR1 and CDR2: SGHAT, FQNNGV. The CDR3 DNA reads as TGTGCCAGCAGAATAGCCGGGAGTGGCGGGGAGCTGTTTTTT. It yields the protein CASRIAGSGGELFF.

V and J are TRBV25-1 and TRBJ2-1; weak D call: TRBD2 (6 bases). Germline V CDR1 and CDR2: MGHDK, SYGVNS. Trimming took 2 bases from V and 8 from J, leaving 16 bases between them. The CDR3 length is 15 residues. The DNA of the CDR3 is TGTGCCAGCAGTGAACCCCGGGGGTTAGGGGATGAGCAGTTCTTC. Residues: CASSEPRGLGDEQFF.

The genes are TRBV7-9 and TRBJ2-2; D is possibly TRBD1 (6 bases). The germline V gene encodes CDR1 SEHNR and CDR2 FQNEAQ (reference sequence). Trimming took off 6 bases at V and 5 bases at J, with 10 bases between the two ends. CDR3 size: 13 residues. The CDR3 loop reads CASRWGRTGELFF. The CDR3 bases are TGTGCCAGCAGATGGGGGCGTACCGGGGAGCTGTTTTTT. The whole variable domain, filled in from reference TRBV7-9 and TRBJ2-2, reads DTGVSQNPRHKITKRGQNVTFRCDPISEHNRLYWYRQTLGQGPEFLTYFQNEAQLEKSRLLSDRFSAERPKGSFSTLEIQRTEQGDSAMYLCASRWGRTGELFFGEGSRLTVL.

The chain recombines TRBV2 with TRBJ2-3; 9 bases fit TRBD1. The CDR3 length is 15 residues. Losses at the gene ends were 7 bases for V and 5 bases for J; bases not matched to a gene: 10. From germline, CDR1 is SNHLY and CDR2 FYNNEI. The CDR3 here is CASKWNRGLGDTQYF. The CDR3 DNA reads TGTGCCAGCAAGTGGAACAGGGGGCTTGGAGATACGCAGTATTTT.

The rearrangement joins TRBV7-8 to TRBJ2-1; 12 bases are a match to TRBD2. The V gene's germline CDR1 is SGHVS and CDR2 FQNEAQ. The V segment lost 1 base and the J segment 8 bases; nucleotides outside the gene matches: 9. This CDR3 contains 17 residues. The CDR3 is CASSLVLAGGPRDEQFF. CDR3 coding DNA: TGTGCCAGCAGCTTAGTCCTAGCGGGAGGGCCGAGGGATGAGCAGTTCTTC.

A single count supports this clone. The genes are TRBV19 and TRBJ2-3; D gene unclear. This CDR3 comprises 11 residues. Trimming pared 5 bases from V and 7 bases from J, leaving 7 bases between. CDR1 and CDR2 (germline): LNHDA, SQIVND (reference sequence). CDR3 protein: CASSLSNTQYF. The DNA for the CDR3 is TGTGCCAGTAGTCTAAGTAATACGCAGTATTTT.

Worth noting for this clone: One end of the junction does not line up with germline, which may come from a read error. This chain's CDR3 is CASSLGTPGPPF. The CDR3 coding sequence is TGTGCCAGCAGCTTAGGCACCCCAGGCCCTCCTTTT. The chain joins TRBV7-2 to TRBJ2-2; no firm D call. This CDR3 region has 12 residues. The germline V gene encodes CDR1 SGHTA and CDR2 FQGNSA.

The V and J genes are TRBV6-5 and TRBJ1-2; the D is unclear. Germline values: CDR1 MNHEY, CDR2 SVGAGI. The CDR3 runs to 13 residues. Trimming took off 2 bases at V and 7 bases at J, with 11 bases between the two ends. In DNA form, the CDR3 reads TGTGCCAGCAGTTACGGGCAACCCGGTGGCTACACCTTC. This codes for CASSYGQPGGYTF.

The gene calls are TRBV27 and TRBJ2-3, with D perhaps TRBD1 (5 bases). Trimming cost V 3 bases and J 9 bases, with 10 bases left between them. The CDR3 is 12 amino acids. Per germline, CDR1 MNHEY and CDR2 SMNVEV (reference sequence). The CDR3: CASSLGQGTQYF. CDR3 DNA sequence: TGTGCCAGCAGTTTGGGGCAAGGCACGCAGTATTTT.

The rearrangement links TRBV5-1 to TRBJ1-4; 10 nucleotides align to TRBD1. The germline V gene encodes CDR1 SGHRS and CDR2 YFSETQ. J was trimmed by 7 bases and V by 4 bases; bases with no gene match: 10. CDR3 length: 16 residues. Here the CDR3 DNA reads TGCGCCAGCAGCGTACGGACAGGGGGAAAAAGTGAAAAACTGTTTTTT. This gives the protein CASSVRTGGKSEKLFF.

This chain connects TRBV6-5 to TRBJ1-2; no firm D call. Germline-derived CDR1 and CDR2 are MNHEY and SVGAGI. The CDR3 sequence is 14 residues long. V lost 0 bases and J lost 4, with 9 bases in between. The CDR3 reads CASSYSTGTYGYTF. The CDR3 nucleotides read TGTGCCAGCAGTTACTCGACGGGAACCTATGGCTACACCTTC.

The J gene is TRBJ2-7, the V gene TRBV7-2; 10 nucleotides align to TRBD2. The germline V gene encodes CDR1 SGHTA and CDR2 FQGNSA. The CDR3 is made up of 18 amino acids. Germline trimming cut 1 base from V and 7 bases from J; bases unmatched to any gene: 16. CDR3: CASSLEGGRLAGVWEQYF. CDR3 DNA: TGTGCCAGCAGCTTAGAGGGGGGCCGCCTAGCGGGGGTGTGGGAGCAGTACTTC.

CDR3 loop: CASGLPEQPQHF. DNA of the CDR3: TGTGCTAGTGGTTTACCAGAACAGCCCCAGCATTTT. This chain links TRBV12-5 with TRBJ1-5; D unresolved. The CDR3 is 12 amino acids. Germline CDR1 and CDR2: LGHNT and FRNRAP. Trimming stripped 3 bases from V and 7 bases from J, with 7 bases between.

This rearrangement joins TRBV27 to TRBJ2-7, with TRBD2 matching over 8 bases. This CDR3 comprises 16 residues. Looked up from germline, CDR1 is MNHEY and CDR2 is SMNVEV (reference sequence). V gave up 6 bases and J gave up 2 bases; unmatched junction bases: 12. The CDR3 spells CASSPIRRAGAYEQYF. The CDR3, as DNA: TGTGCCAGCAGCCCCATTAGAAGAGCGGGAGCCTACGAGCAGTACTTC.

The V and J genes are TRBV21-1 and TRBJ2-7; the D segment call TRBD2 is taken from the table without a DNA check. TRBV21-1 is a known pseudogene. There are 14 residues in the CDR3. The DNA of the CDR3 is TGTGCCAGCAGCAAAGAGCGGGAGCCGGTCGAGCAGTACTTC. It specifies CASSKEREPVEQYF.

This chain connects TRBV5-1 to TRBJ2-3, with 10 bases fitting TRBD2. Per the germline V gene, CDR1 is SGHRS and CDR2 is YFSETQ. The ends lost 7 bases at V and 3 bases at J; junction bases unmatched: 5. The CDR3 has 14 amino acids. This CDR3 is CASCTSGETDTQYF. CDR3 in DNA: TGCGCCAGCTGCACTAGCGGGGAGACAGATACGCAGTATTTT.

The gene calls are TRBV2 and TRBJ2-5; TRBD2 agrees at 8 bases. Germline CDR1 is SNHLY and CDR2 is FYNNEI. This CDR3 is 16 amino acids long. V was pared by 4 bases and J by 1 base, with 8 bases of the junction left unmatched. The chain's CDR3 is CASSVSTGGAQETQYF. The CDR3 DNA reads as TGTGCCAGCAGTGTCTCTACCGGGGGGGCCCAAGAGACCCAGTACTTC.

This rearrangement joins TRBV4-2 to TRBJ2-6; D possibly corresponds to TRBD1 (6 bases). V gave up 5 bases and J gave up 0 bases, with 11 bases separating them. The germline CDR1 and CDR2 sequences are LGHNA and YNFKEQ. The CDR3 spans 16 residues. The CDR3 loop is CASSAGQNSGANVLTF. CDR3 sequence (DNA): TGTGCCAGCAGCGCTGGACAGAACTCTGGGGCCAACGTCCTGACTTTC.

This clone was seen a few times. The chain has TRBV4-1 and TRBJ2-7, with TRBD1 as a possible D gene (6 bases). The CDR3 has 17 amino acids. V was pared by 2 bases and J by 3 bases, with 20 bases between. Germline values: CDR1 MGHRA, CDR2 YSYEKL. CDR3 in DNA: TGCGCCAGCAGCCAAAATACCCCCGGGACAATATACTACGAGCAGTACTTC. Protein: CASSQNTPGTIYYEQYF.

The rearrangement links TRBV2 to TRBJ2-5, with TRBD1 identical over 7 bases. CDR1 is SNHLY and CDR2 is FYNNEI in the germline V gene. The CDR3 has 15 residues. V lost 3 bases, J lost 4 bases, and 8 bases stayed unmatched. CDR3 sequence: CASSDGQGVGETQYF. For the CDR3, the DNA is TGTGCCAGCAGTGACGGTCAGGGGGTGGGAGAGACCCAGTACTTC.

The chain recombines TRBV7-9 with TRBJ1-1; D is undetermined. CDR1 and CDR2 from the germline V gene are SEHNR and FQNEAQ (reference sequence). This CDR3 contains 15 residues. V was cut by 5 bases and J by 2 bases, with 15 bases left in between. CDR3 DNA sequence: TGTGCCAGCAGCCCACCGGGGAGGGAAAACACTGAAGCTTTCTTT. Its translation is CASSPPGRENTEAFF.

This sequence joins TRBV9 and TRBJ2-7; tentative D call: TRBD2 (6 bases). The CDR3 totals 14 residues. Between the trimmed V and J ends, which lost 0 bases and 5 bases, there was a span of 12 bases. Germline assignment: CDR1 SGDLS and CDR2 YYNGEE. CDR3 sequence (DNA): TGTGCCAGCAGCGTAGATGGGGGAGGCGACGAGCAGTACTTC. Residues: CASSVDGGGDEQYF.